This TCR beta chain was recorded in a study of blood T cell repertoires in COVID-19. Profiling relied on immunoSEQ multiplex PCR, and the TCRdb table lists in-frame clones only, not all of them. This sample carries 75,000 to 90,000 clones, around four fifths of them seen once, and the ten largest clones take approximately 20%. The CDR3 sequence is 14 residues long. V lost 4 bases, J lost 4 bases, and 14 bases lay in between. CDR1 is SGHRS, CDR2 YFSETQ, per germline. This receptor was identified in a man at least 80 years old with active or convalescent COVID-19. The specimen sequenced was peripheral blood. The chain joins TRBV5-1 to TRBJ2-5; TRBD2 is a possible D gene (5 bases). CDR3 sequence: CASSGASRAETQYF. CDR3 sequence (DNA): TGCGCCAGCAGCGGCGCATCGAGGGCAGAGACCCAGTACTTC.